These 32 T cell receptor beta chains were sequenced from one sample in a study of blood T cell repertoires in COVID-19. Clones were read by immunoSEQ multiplex PCR, and TCRdb kept only the in-frame ones, dropping some. The table includes 250,000 to 350,000 clones, around 90% detected once. The sequencing sample was made of peripheral blood. The receptors come from a man younger than 35 with active or convalescent COVID-19.

V is TRBV5-1 and J is TRBJ2-5; a possible D gene is TRBD2 (5 bases). CDR1 is SGHRS and CDR2 is YFSETQ in the germline V gene. The CDR3 is 15 amino acids. Between the trimmed V and J ends, which lost 2 bases and 1 base, there was a span of 12 bases. The CDR3 loop reads CASSFGSVGQETQYF. As DNA, the CDR3 is TGCGCCAGCAGCTTTGGTAGCGTAGGCCAAGAGACCCAGTACTTC.

The chain couples TRBV20-1 to TRBJ2-6; D may be TRBD1 (5 bases). V shed 3 bases and J shed 0 bases, with 9 bases lying between them. The CDR3 is 15 amino acids. The germline V gene has CDR1 DFQATT and CDR2 SNEGSKA (reference sequence). The CDR3 coding sequence is TGCAGTGCTAGTGCAGGGTCCTCTGGGGCCAACGTCCTGACTTTC. Amino acids: CSASAGSSGANVLTF.

The chain couples TRBV6-6 to TRBJ2-4; D call uncertain. Trimming cost V 5 bases and J 0 bases, with 17 bases left between them. This CDR3 region has 17 residues. Germline values: CDR1 MNHNY, CDR2 SVGAGI (reference sequence). This chain's CDR3 is CASSRRYHGVAKNIQYF. As DNA, the CDR3 is TGTGCCAGCAGTCGTAGGTACCACGGAGTAGCCAAAAACATTCAGTACTTC.

The V gene is TRBV19, the J gene TRBJ2-2; D gene uncertain. The V and J ends lost 6 bases and 1 base respectively, with 12 bases between them. Germline V gene data show CDR1 as LNHDA and CDR2 as SQIVND (reference sequence). The CDR3 is made up of 15 amino acids. CDR3 bases: TGTGCCAGTAGATCCAAAAACTTGAACACCGGGGAGCTGTTTTTT. Residues: CASRSKNLNTGELFF.

This sequence joins TRBV19 and TRBJ2-7, with 10 bases identical to TRBD1. CDR1 is LNHDA and CDR2 is SQIVND in the germline V gene (reference sequence). CDR3 length equals 14 residues. J was trimmed by 3 bases and V by 5 bases; bases with no gene match: 4. CDR3 coding DNA: TGTGCCAGTAGTGCAGGACAGGGGGACTACGAGCAGTACTTC. Residues: CASSAGQGDYEQYF.

J is TRBJ1-2 and V is TRBV2, with D maybe TRBD1 (5 bases). Trimming removed 7 bases from V and 4 bases from J, with 10 bases in between. The CDR3 consists of 12 residues. The germline V gene encodes CDR1 SNHLY and CDR2 FYNNEI. CDR3 in amino acids: CASTGHLYGYTF. CDR3 DNA: TGTGCCAGCACTGGACACCTCTATGGCTACACCTTC.

The chain has TRBV10-3 and TRBJ1-6; D possibly corresponds to TRBD1 (6 bases). V lost 11 bases to trimming and J lost 7 bases, with 15 bases between them. CDR3 length: 13 residues. CDR1 is ENHRY, CDR2 SYGVKD, per germline. CDR3 sequence (DNA): TGTGCCGCAACCGGGACACAAAATTCACCCCTCCACTTT. Its protein is CAATGTQNSPLHF.

This chain links TRBV5-1 with TRBJ1-2, with 7 bases lining up with TRBD1. The CDR3 is made up of 14 amino acids. CDR1 SGHRS and CDR2 YFSETQ come from the germline V gene. Trimming removed 4 bases from V and 6 bases from J; junction bases left unmatched: 9. The CDR3 loop reads CASSPRQGRDGYTF. The CDR3 DNA follows: TGCGCCAGCAGCCCCAGACAGGGCAGGGATGGCTACACCTTC.

This chain's CDR3 is CASSRKRGKRETQYF. CDR3 nucleotide sequence: TGTGCCAGCAGTCGGAAGCGGGGGAAAAGAGAGACCCAGTACTTC. The chain uses TRBV27 and TRBJ2-5, with 8 bases lining up with TRBD2. CDR1 MNHEY and CDR2 SMNVEV come from the germline V gene (reference sequence). The CDR3 loop spans 15 amino acids. V lost 5 bases to trimming and J lost 4 bases; unmatched junction nucleotides: 9.

The V call is TRBV27, the J call TRBJ2-5, with a weak D call TRBD2 (5 bases). V dropped 5 bases and J dropped 3 bases, with 13 bases sitting between them. Germline CDR1 MNHEY, CDR2 SMNVEV (reference sequence). The CDR3 has 14 amino acids. The CDR3 DNA reads TGTGCCAGCAGTCTTTTAGGAGGAGAAGAGACCCAGTACTTC. Translation gives CASSLLGGEETQYF.

The CDR3 protein is CAISESGTGSSYQPQHF. Here the CDR3 DNA reads TGTGCCATCAGTGAGTCAGGGACAGGGAGTAGTTATCAGCCCCAGCATTTT. The chain is built from TRBV10-3 and TRBJ1-5; TRBD1 aligns across 9 bases. This CDR3 is built from 17 residues. V shed 0 bases and J 5 bases; nucleotides not matched to a gene: 8. CDR1 and CDR2 (germline): ENHRY, SYGVKD.

This sequence joins TRBV11-2 and TRBJ2-7; TRBD1 is a possible D gene (5 bases). V was clipped by 5 bases and J by 0 bases, with 14 bases between them. CDR3 size: 15 residues. CDR1 and CDR2 (germline): SGHAT, FQNNGV. The CDR3 DNA is TGTGCCAGCAGCCGCGGACACGGAGCCTCCTACGAGCAGTACTTC. It codes for CASSRGHGASYEQYF.

The CDR3 reads CATDIGQGGSPLHF. The DNA for the CDR3 is TGTGCCACCGACATCGGACAGGGTGGATCACCCCTCCACTTT. The rearrangement links TRBV19 to TRBJ1-6; 8 bases are shared with TRBD1. Germline V gene lookup returns CDR1 LNHDA and CDR2 SQIVND (reference sequence). This CDR3 spans 14 amino acids. The ends lost 10 bases at V and 10 bases at J; junction bases unmatched: 12.

This clone has ten or more counts. The chain has TRBV28 and TRBJ1-1, with 10 bases that match TRBD1. The CDR3 spans 15 residues. Germline V gene lookup returns CDR1 MDHEN and CDR2 SYDVKM. The junction had 11 bases not matched to a gene; V was cut back by 6 bases and J by 7 bases. CDR3: CASSRPGQGSLEAFF. CDR3 nucleotides: TGTGCCAGCAGCAGACCGGGACAGGGGAGCCTTGAAGCTTTCTTT.

DNA for the CDR3: TGCAGTGCTAGTCCAGGGGGCGCCTTAGGCAATCAGCCCCAGCATTTT. Translated, it gives CSASPGGALGNQPQHF. The gene calls are TRBV20-1 and TRBJ1-5, with TRBD1 identical over 8 bases. The germline V gene has CDR1 DFQATT and CDR2 SNEGSKA (reference sequence). This CDR3 spans 16 amino acids. Germline trimming cut 3 bases from V and 2 bases from J; bases unmatched to any gene: 9.

J is TRBJ1-2 and V is TRBV5-6; no definite D call. The germline V and J ends were trimmed by 4 bases and 8 bases, with 24 bases remaining between them. The CDR3 has 16 amino acids. Per the germline V gene, CDR1 is SGHDT and CDR2 is YYEEEE. CDR3 sequence: CASSPRFAKQVGGYTF. CDR3 coding DNA: TGTGCCAGCAGCCCCAGGTTCGCCAAACAAGTTGGAGGCTACACCTTC. The full variable domain, rest sourced from reference TRBV5-6 and TRBJ1-2, is DAGVTQSPTHLIKTRGQQVTLRCSPKSGHDTVSWYQQALGQGPQFIFQYYEEEERQRGNFPDRFSGHQFPNYSSELNVNALLLGDSALYLCASSPRFAKQVGGYTFGSGTRLTVV.

The V and J genes are TRBV5-6 and TRBJ1-3; D unclear. V was clipped by 0 bases and J by 0 bases, with 10 bases between them. This CDR3 comprises 16 residues. Looked up from germline, CDR1 is SGHDT and CDR2 is YYEEEE. This CDR3 is CASSLGMSSSGNTIYF. DNA of the CDR3: TGTGCCAGCAGCTTGGGAATGTCGAGCTCTGGAAACACCATATATTTT. Full variable domain (missing parts from reference TRBV5-6 and TRBJ1-3): DAGVTQSPTHLIKTRGQQVTLRCSPKSGHDTVSWYQQALGQGPQFIFQYYEEEERQRGNFPDRFSGHQFPNYSSELNVNALLLGDSALYLCASSLGMSSSGNTIYFGEGSWLTVV.

The J gene is TRBJ1-1, the V gene TRBV15; a possible D gene is TRBD1 (6 bases). The CDR3 has 13 residues. Germline assignment: CDR1 LNHNV and CDR2 YYDKDF (reference sequence). V was pared by 5 bases and J by 7 bases, with 14 bases between. CDR3 sequence (DNA): TGTGCCACCAGCGTAACAGGGTACGGTGAAGCTTTCTTT. Translating gives CATSVTGYGEAFF. Using reference TRBV15 and TRBJ1-1 for the parts outside the CDR3, the full variable domain is DAMVIQNPRYQVTQFGKPVTLSCSQTLNHNVMYWYQQKSSQAPKLLFHYYDKDFNNEADTPDNFQSRRPNTSFCFLDIRSPGLGDTAMYLCATSVTGYGEAFFGQGTRLTVV.

V and J are TRBV19 and TRBJ2-2; 8 bases align to TRBD1. The CDR3 is 13 residues long. Germline CDR1 and CDR2: LNHDA and SQIVND (reference sequence). Trimming took 4 bases from V and 7 from J; bases not matched to a gene: 2. In DNA, the CDR3 is TGTGCCAGTAGTAGGACAGGGCTCGGGGAGCTGTTTTTT. It codes for CASSRTGLGELFF.

The chain has TRBV21-1 and TRBJ2-3; TRBD2, the D gene given by the table, was not confirmed from the DNA. TRBV21-1 constitutes a pseudogene. CDR3 length: 17 residues. CDR3 bases: TGTGCCAGCAGCAAAGCGGGGCCCCCGACTAGCGGGCATACGCAGTATTTT. Translation: CASSKAGPPTSGHTQYF.

This chain joins TRBV21-1 and TRBJ2-1; the table's D call of TRBD2 was not tested on the DNA. TRBV21-1 is described as a pseudogene. The CDR3 consists of 13 residues. This CDR3 reads CASSKASGNEQFF. The CDR3, as DNA: TGTGCCAGCAGCAAGGCATCGGGCAATGAGCAGTTCTTC.

This clone showed up just once. The gene calls are TRBV2 and TRBJ2-5; no clear D gene. CDR1 and CDR2 from the germline V gene are SNHLY and FYNNEI. The CDR3 length is 13 residues. V dropped 4 bases and J dropped 1 base, with 7 bases sitting between them. The DNA for the CDR3 is TGTGCCAGCAGTGGTATAGTCCAAGAGACCCAGTACTTC. This gives the protein CASSGIVQETQYF.

The gene calls are TRBV2 and TRBJ1-5; D is possibly TRBD1 (6 bases). V was trimmed by 4 bases and J by 5 bases, leaving 15 bases between them. The CDR3 is made up of 15 amino acids. Germline CDR1 SNHLY, CDR2 FYNNEI. CDR3 coding DNA: TGTGCCAGCAGTGCTGACAGGTTTACTTATCAGCCCCAGCATTTT. It codes for CASSADRFTYQPQHF.

This chain joins TRBV9 and TRBJ2-1; D is uncertain. Trimming shortened V by 7 bases and J by 0 bases, and 11 bases separated the two germline ends. The CDR3 spans 14 residues. Germline assignment: CDR1 SGDLS and CDR2 YYNGEE. The CDR3 loop reads CASSLESSYNEQFF. The CDR3 bases are TGTGCCAGCTCCCTAGAGAGCTCCTACAATGAGCAGTTCTTC.

This clone was recorded once. This chain links TRBV29-1 with TRBJ2-2, with D possibly matching TRBD1 (6 bases). Germline CDR1 SQVTM, CDR2 ANQGSEA. The CDR3 extends over 15 amino acids. V lost 5 bases to trimming and J lost 4 bases, with 17 bases between them. CDR3 in amino acids: CSVRPQGTFTGELFF. The CDR3 nucleotides read TGCAGCGTTCGGCCTCAGGGGACGTTCACCGGGGAGCTGTTTTTT.

V and J are TRBV7-8 and TRBJ1-5, with D unresolved. Trimming took off 1 base at V and 4 bases at J, with 5 bases between the two ends. Germline values: CDR1 SGHVS, CDR2 FQNEAQ. This CDR3 contains 13 residues. This CDR3 reads CASSLVRNQPQHF. CDR3 nucleotides: TGTGCCAGCAGCTTAGTCAGGAATCAGCCCCAGCATTTT.

The chain combines TRBV5-1 with TRBJ1-1; a weak D match, TRBD1 (6 bases). V shed 5 bases and J shed 2 bases, with 10 bases lying between them. Germline-derived CDR1 and CDR2 are SGHRS and YFSETQ. This CDR3 has 13 amino acids. The CDR3 nucleotides read TGCGCCAGCAGTCGACAGGCCAACACTGAAGCTTTCTTT. Translating gives CASSRQANTEAFF.

This rearrangement joins TRBV11-2 to TRBJ2-1, with D possibly being TRBD2 (6 bases). With 4 bases removed from V and 9 bases from J, the gap between germline ends came to 13 bases. CDR3 size: 13 residues. Looked up from germline, CDR1 is SGHAT and CDR2 is FQNNGV. The CDR3 DNA sequence: TGTGCCAGCAGCTCCAGCCGGGAGTTTGAGCAGTTCTTC. Amino acid sequence: CASSSSREFEQFF.

This rearrangement joins TRBV19 to TRBJ2-4; TRBD1 agrees at 8 bases. V lost 5 bases and J lost 0; bases outside the gene matches: 6. Germline CDR1 LNHDA, CDR2 SQIVND (reference sequence). The CDR3 is 16 residues long. The CDR3 sequence is CASSPRQGLAKNIQYF. For the CDR3, the DNA is TGTGCCAGTAGTCCTCGACAGGGGCTAGCCAAAAACATTCAGTACTTC.

This clone was observed a handful of times. The chain joins TRBV6-5 to TRBJ1-6; no firm D call. V was shortened by 2 bases and J by 9 bases, with 8 bases between the two germline ends. The CDR3 has 13 amino acids. Germline V gene sequence: CDR1 MNHEY, CDR2 SVGAGI. The CDR3 DNA reads TGTGCCAGCAGTTACGGTGCGGGTTCACCCCTCCACTTT. The encoded protein is CASSYGAGSPLHF.

The chain joins TRBV2 to TRBJ2-1, with TRBD2 as a possible D gene (6 bases). Trimming removed 3 bases at V and 12 bases at J, with 12 bases between. This CDR3 comprises 12 residues. Germline assignment: CDR1 SNHLY and CDR2 FYNNEI. The CDR3 bases are TGTGCCAGCAGTGACCGGTCCGGGGGGCAGTTCTTC. Its protein product is CASSDRSGGQFF.

V is TRBV7-9 and J is TRBJ1-1, with 10 bases matching TRBD1. Germline-derived CDR1 and CDR2 are SEHNR and FQNEAQ (reference sequence). The CDR3 runs to 17 residues. The trim removed 5 bases at V and 1 base at J, leaving 10 bases unmatched. Here the CDR3 DNA reads TGTGCCAGCAGCCGACGATTGACAGGGGGCCGGAACACTGAAGCTTTCTTT. This translates into CASSRRLTGGRNTEAFF.